A single TCR beta chain is shown here with its context. Assay used: immunoSEQ multiplex PCR; TCRdb lists only in-frame clones, some missing. The sample shows 1,100,000 or so clones, 78% of them seen only once. V lost 4 bases to trimming and J lost 5 bases, with 16 bases between them. Germline CDR1 SGDLS, CDR2 YYNGEE. The CDR3 length is 15 residues. This sample is part of a study of shared clonotypes between healthy human individuals. Sequenced input: memory CD4+ T cells from PBMCs. Subset here: CD45RA-negative fraction. This rearrangement joins TRBV9 to TRBJ1-5, with TRBD1 as a possible D gene (6 bases). This TCR was recovered from a man younger than 35 in good health. Some clones in this sample may be carry-over from other donors' samples. CDR3 bases: TGTGCCAGCAGCCCTTCTTGGGACAAAGATCAGCCCCAGCATTTT. Translation gives CASSPSWDKDQPQHF.